The T cell receptor beta chain under discussion was sequenced for a study of shared clonotypes between healthy human individuals. This CDR3 has 13 amino acids. Trimming removed 0 bases at V and 8 bases at J, with 8 bases between. Germline-derived CDR1 and CDR2 are LNHNV and YYDKDF (reference sequence). Generated by immunoSEQ multiplex PCR, the TCRdb table keeps only in-frame clones and is missing some. The sample shows about 1 million clones, about 80% of them seen only once. The chain is built from TRBV15 and TRBJ2-1, with D perhaps given as TRBD1 or TRBD2 (5 bases each). The receptor was isolated from a man between 18 and 35 years old in good health. Some clones in this sample may be carry-over from other donors' samples. The source material was memory CD4+ T cells from PBMCs. The sample's subset: CD45RA-negative fraction. Here the CDR3 DNA reads TGTGCCACCAGCAGAGACCGGGGCCATGAGCAGTTCTTC. Translated, it gives CATSRDRGHEQFF. The variable domain in full, with the rest retrieved from reference TRBV15 and TRBJ2-1, is DAMVIQNPRYQVTQFGKPVTLSCSQTLNHNVMYWYQQKSSQAPKLLFHYYDKDFNNEADTPDNFQSRRPNTSFCFLDIRSPGLGDTAMYLCATSRDRGHEQFFGPGTRLTVL.